This T cell receptor beta chain was sequenced in a study of blood T cell repertoires in COVID-19. Study-wide context: Specimens from acute and convalescent COVID-19 originated in the United States, Italy and Spain.

V lost 1 base and J 5 bases, leaving 6 bases between the germline ends. CDR3 length: 13 amino acids. The germline gives CDR1 SEHNR, CDR2 FQNEAQ (reference sequence). The protocol was immunoSEQ multiplex PCR, while the TCRdb copy is restricted to in-frame clones and leaves out a portion. The table records 250,000 to 400,000 clones, approximately 81% of them present only once. The chain links TRBV7-9 to TRBJ1-5; D is unclear. The TCR comes from a woman in her twenties or thirties who had been exposed to COVID-19. Sequencing input: PBMCs or T cells enriched from blood (not recorded which). CDR3: CASSLVSDQPQHF. The DNA for the CDR3 is TGTGCCAGCAGCTTAGTATCAGATCAGCCCCAGCATTTT.